These T cell receptor beta chains were read from a single sample in a study of blood T cells in healthy people across ages. One entry per CDR3 protein results from TCRdb running MiXCR on the 5' RACE reads. The data show about 1.4 million distinct CDR3 sequences, around 59% seen once. Sequencing was performed on blood. The receptors here all came from a man between 18 and 29 years old in good health. Both conserved end residues are part of each CDR3. Fields, in order: D gene, V gene, J gene, clone size, CDR3 length, CDR3 DNA, CDR3 protein. A D gene is named only where the DNA matches it firmly. Clone sizes are given selectively: once, few, many, or a class where the clone is expanded.

D: NA; V: TRBV7-2; J: TRBJ1-6; size: NA; length: 15; DNA: TGTGCCAGCAGCCGCGGTCGGGCTCCTAATTCACCCCTCCACTTT; CDR3: CASSRGRAPNSPLHF
D: NA; V: TRBV4-1; J: TRBJ2-1; size: NA; length: 14; DNA: TGCGCCAGCAGTAAAACAGGAAACTACAATGAGCAGTTCTTC; CDR3: CASSKTGNYNEQFF
D: NA; V: TRBV20-1; J: TRBJ2-1; size: few; length: 10; DNA: TGCAGTACAAGACGTAATGAGCAGTTCTTC; CDR3: CSTRRNEQFF
D: NA; V: TRBV4-1; J: TRBJ2-5; size: few; length: 19; DNA: TGCGCCAGCAGCCAAGAAGTAGTGTGGGGCAGAGGACCACAAGAGACCCAGTACTTC; CDR3: CASSQEVVWGRGPQETQYF
D: NA; V: TRBV5-6; J: TRBJ2-7; size: NA; length: 15; DNA: TGTGCCAGCCACCTCTGGGACACCATCGCCTACGAGCAGTACTTC; CDR3: CASHLWDTIAYEQYF
D: NA; V: TRBV20-1; J: TRBJ2-7; size: once; length: 15; DNA: TGCAGTGCTAGGGGGGGCAGGGGGGACTCCTACGAGCAGTACTTC; CDR3: CSARGGRGDSYEQYF
D: NA; V: TRBV29-1; J: TRBJ1-1; size: NA; length: 14; DNA: TGCAGCGTTGAGGGACGGAACCCGAACACTGAAGCTTTCTTT; CDR3: CSVEGRNPNTEAFF
D: TRBD1; V: TRBV20-1; J: TRBJ2-5; size: NA; length: 12; DNA: TGCAGTACGGACAGGGTAGAGGAGACCCAGTACTTC; CDR3: CSTDRVEETQYF
D: TRBD2; V: TRBV4-1; J: TRBJ2-4; size: few; length: 14; DNA: TGCGCCAGCAGCTCGACCAGCGGGGACCCCAGTCGGTACTTC; CDR3: CASSSTSGDPSRYF
D: NA; V: TRBV4-2; J: TRBJ2-5; size: NA; length: 15; DNA: TGTGCCAGCAGCCCCTCGGGAGAGTGGGGCGAGACCCAGTACTTC; CDR3: CASSPSGEWGETQYF
D: NA; V: TRBV4-3; J: TRBJ2-7; size: once; length: 15; DNA: TGCGCCAGCAGCCAAGAATTCAGCTGGGGTTACGAGCAGTACTTC; CDR3: CASSQEFSWGYEQYF
D: TRBD2; V: TRBV10-3; J: TRBJ2-7; size: NA; length: 13; DNA: TGTGCCATTGCTAGCGGGACCAGTTACGAGCAGTACTTC; CDR3: CAIASGTSYEQYF
D: NA; V: TRBV12-3/TRBV12-4; J: TRBJ1-2; size: NA; length: 11; DNA: TGTGCCACCTCGGTCCTGTATGGCTACACCTTC; CDR3: CATSVLYGYTF
D: NA; V: TRBV29-1; J: TRBJ2-5; size: NA; length: 13; DNA: TGCAGCGTTGGGGGAGATGATAGGGAGACCCAGTACTTC; CDR3: CSVGGDDRETQYF
D: TRBD1; V: TRBV24-1; J: TRBJ2-5; size: NA; length: 13; DNA: TGTGCCACCAGTGACAGACAGGGTTCTAGATTGTACTTC; CDR3: CATSDRQGSRLYF
D: TRBD1; V: TRBV3-1; J: TRBJ2-1; size: NA; length: 17; DNA: TGTGCCAGCAGCCAAGATGGGGACAGGGTTGCCGGCGATGAGCAGTTCTTC; CDR3: CASSQDGDRVAGDEQFF
D: NA; V: TRBV20-1; J: TRBJ2-4; size: NA; length: 14; DNA: TGCAGTGCTAGCAGACAGCTAGCCAAAAACATTCAGTACTTC; CDR3: CSASRQLAKNIQYF
D: TRBD1; V: TRBV4-1; J: TRBJ2-7; size: few; length: 16; DNA: TGCGCCAGCAGCCAATTTCAAGGGGACAGGGGAAACGAGCAGTACTTC; CDR3: CASSQFQGDRGNEQYF
D: NA; V: TRBV29-1; J: TRBJ1-1; size: few; length: 15; DNA: TGCAGCGCCGGCCCAACAGAGGTCTTGAACACTGAAGCTTTCTTT; CDR3: CSAGPTEVLNTEAFF
D: NA; V: TRBV28; J: TRBJ2-1; size: NA; length: 12; DNA: TGTGCCAGCACCCTTCCCGGACTGCCACAGTTCTTC; CDR3: CASTLPGLPQFF
D: TRBD2; V: TRBV27; J: TRBJ2-7; size: NA; length: 16; DNA: TGTGCCAGCAGTTTAGTATTCCGGGAGGGGGACAATGAGCAGTACTTC; CDR3: CASSLVFREGDNEQYF
D: NA; V: TRBV7-2; J: TRBJ1-1; size: NA; length: 15; DNA: TGTGCCAGCAACCCTGGGGTAGGGGCGAACACTGAAGCTTTCTTT; CDR3: CASNPGVGANTEAFF